The next 17 T cell receptor beta chains were all read from a single sample in a study of T-cell reconstitution after alpha-beta-depleted transplantation in children. The authors prepared the TCRbeta library with unique molecular identifiers. Each CDR3 protein is one row after TCRdb ran MiXCR on the PCR reads. The sample includes hundreds of thousands of distinct CDR3 sequences, roughly 8% of them seen just once. Sequences were derived from PBMCs, mostly from graft donor cells, sampled 180 days after TCRalphabeta/CD19-depleted stem cell transplant. Source of these receptors: a male patient younger than 18 who had a stem cell transplant for acute lymphoblastic leukemia, so the T cells may come from the graft donor.

The chain uses TRBV6-1 and TRBJ1-5, with a possible D match to TRBD1 (5 bases). CDR3 length: 17 residues. V lost 3 bases and J 7 bases, leaving 22 bases between the germline ends. The germline V gene has CDR1 MNHNS and CDR2 SASEGT. The CDR3 DNA is TGTGCCAGCAGTGACACCTTAGGCAGGGCAATCAAACAGCCCCAGCATTTT. It specifies CASSDTLGRAIKQPQHF.

This clonotype was seen repeatedly, ten times or more. The chain couples TRBV7-9 to TRBJ1-1; tentative D call: TRBD1 (5 bases). The germline CDR1 and CDR2 sequences are SEHNR and FQNEAQ (reference sequence). This CDR3 has 14 residues. Trimming removed 5 bases at V and 5 bases at J, with 15 bases between. CDR3 amino acids: CASSPPGSVTEAFF. The CDR3, as DNA: TGTGCCAGCAGCCCCCCAGGGTCGGTAACTGAAGCTTTCTTT.

In this sample, this clonotype turned up many times. The chain is built from TRBV7-3 and TRBJ2-6, with 7 bases that match TRBD1. Germline V gene lookup returns CDR1 SGHTA and CDR2 FQGTGA. This CDR3 is built from 17 residues. V lost 3 bases, J lost 0 bases, and 5 bases stayed unmatched. The CDR3 DNA reads as TGTGCCAGCAGCTTGGTAGGGGGCCTCTCTGGGGCCAACGTCCTGACTTTC. Amino acids: CASSLVGGLSGANVLTF.

This clonotype was observed at least ten times. The chain employs TRBV10-3 and TRBJ2-7, with 10 bases that match TRBD1. The CDR3 loop spans 14 amino acids. The V gene's germline CDR1 is ENHRY and CDR2 SYGVKD. V was clipped by 6 bases and J by 5 bases; unmatched bases: 7. The CDR3 reads CAISVGTGAHEQYF. DNA of the CDR3: TGTGCCATCAGCGTCGGGACAGGGGCTCACGAGCAGTACTTC.

This clonotype was observed at least ten times. CDR3 amino acids: CSARDQVEQYF. The DNA for the CDR3 is TGCAGTGCTAGAGATCAGGTCGAGCAGTACTTC. J is TRBJ2-7 and V is TRBV20-1; D ambiguous. Deletions cut 0 bases from V and 6 bases from J, with 6 bases between. The CDR3 runs to 11 residues. CDR1 is DFQATT and CDR2 is SNEGSKA in the germline V gene (reference sequence).

This clonotype was recorded at least ten times. The genes are TRBV29-1 and TRBJ2-2, with a tentative D call TRBD2 (5 bases). The germline gives CDR1 SQVTM, CDR2 ANQGSEA. CDR3 size: 16 residues. V was clipped by 7 bases and J by 0 bases, with 18 bases between them. The CDR3 DNA reads as TGCAGCGCCTCAAGGAGGCGGGTCACGAACACCGGGGAGCTGTTTTTT. This encodes CSASRRRVTNTGELFF.

This clonotype was detected ten times or more. J is TRBJ1-3 and V is TRBV12-3 or TRBV12-4, with D hard to call. V was shortened by 3 bases and J by 4 bases, with 10 bases between the two germline ends. This CDR3 has 14 residues. This CDR3 reads CASSFWGRGNTIYF. In DNA, the CDR3 is TGTGCCAGCAGTTTCTGGGGTCGCGGAAACACCATATATTTT.

The V gene is TRBV20-1, the J gene TRBJ2-7; 8 nucleotides align to TRBD1. Germline V gene sequence: CDR1 DFQATT, CDR2 SNEGSKA (reference sequence). V lost 3 bases and J lost 2; bases outside the gene matches: 9. The CDR3 has 15 residues. CDR3 in DNA: TGCAGTGCTAGGCCCCGGGACAGGTTTACCTACGAGCAGTACTTC. This encodes CSARPRDRFTYEQYF.

This clonotype was seen a few times. The V call is TRBV20-1, the J call TRBJ2-6, with 9 bases lining up with TRBD1. CDR3 size: 18 residues. The germline V gene has CDR1 DFQATT and CDR2 SNEGSKA (reference sequence). The ends lost 3 bases at V and 2 bases at J; junction bases unmatched: 11. The CDR3 sequence is CSARTPGQGKTGANVLTF. CDR3 sequence (DNA): TGCAGTGCTAGGACACCGGGACAGGGTAAAACTGGGGCCAACGTCCTGACTTTC.

This clonotype was recorded many times. The chain couples TRBV10-3 to TRBJ2-1, with D perhaps TRBD2 (6 bases). With 0 bases removed from V and 4 bases from J, the gap between germline ends came to 10 bases. The CDR3 runs to 15 residues. Germline V gene data show CDR1 as ENHRY and CDR2 as SYGVKD. The CDR3 protein is CAISESTAGYNEQFF. The DNA of the CDR3 is TGTGCCATCAGTGAGTCGACAGCGGGTTACAATGAGCAGTTCTTC.

This clonotype was counted at least ten times. The chain has TRBV14 and TRBJ2-1; TRBD2 matches 8 bases. The CDR3 spans 17 residues. CDR1 SGHDN and CDR2 FVKESK come from the germline V gene. The J segment lost 4 bases and the V segment lost 0 bases, leaving 8 bases of the junction unmatched. The CDR3 is CASSQDILAALYNEQFF. CDR3 nucleotide sequence: TGTGCCAGCAGCCAAGATATACTAGCGGCATTGTACAATGAGCAGTTCTTC.

This clonotype has at least ten counts. The chain uses TRBV29-1 and TRBJ2-5; D may be TRBD1 (5 bases). This CDR3 is built from 14 residues. Germline CDR1 and CDR2: SQVTM and ANQGSEA. Deletions cut 4 bases from V and 2 bases from J, with 14 bases between. CDR3 in amino acids: CSVAGQGLQETQYF. The CDR3 bases are TGCAGCGTTGCAGGGCAGGGTTTACAAGAGACCCAGTACTTC.

The sample holds many counts of this clonotype. V usage is TRBV7-2 and J usage is TRBJ1-2, with D possibly TRBD1 on 6 matching bases. From germline, CDR1 is SGHTA and CDR2 FQGNSA. CDR3 length: 14 amino acids. V lost 0 bases and J lost 7, with 12 bases in between. The CDR3 reads CASSLARGKGGYTF. In DNA, the CDR3 is TGTGCCAGCAGCTTAGCGAGGGGGAAGGGTGGCTACACCTTC.

This clonotype was observed at least ten times. This sequence joins TRBV29-1 and TRBJ2-5; D might be TRBD2 (6 bases). V was clipped by 6 bases and J by 4 bases, with 12 bases between them. This CDR3 spans 12 amino acids. CDR1 and CDR2 (germline): SQVTM, ANQGSEA. In DNA form, the CDR3 reads TGCAGCGTGGGACTTTCCAGAGAGACCCAGTACTTC. This gives the protein CSVGLSRETQYF. The full variable domain, completed using reference TRBV29-1 and TRBJ2-5, is SAVISQKPSRDICQRGTSLTIQCQVDSQVTMMFWYRQQPGQSLTLIATANQGSEATYESGFVIDKFPISRPNLTFSTLTVSNMSPEDSSIYLCSVGLSRETQYFGPGTRLLVL.

This clonotype was seen many times. V is TRBV20-1 and J is TRBJ2-7; 12 positions match TRBD1. This CDR3 spans 20 amino acids. V dropped 6 bases and J dropped 4; count of bases not matched to a gene: 25. The germline V gene has CDR1 DFQATT and CDR2 SNEGSKA (reference sequence). The CDR3 nucleotides are TGCAGTGCGAGAAGGGTCCGGTTCGGGGACAGGGGGCCGACGCGGTACGAGCAGTACTTC. It is translated as CSARRVRFGDRGPTRYEQYF.

Note on this clonotype: This may arise from a read error, as a much more abundant clone is one base away. This chain connects TRBV19 to TRBJ1-3; D gene ambiguous. The germline gives CDR1 LNHDA, CDR2 SQIVND (reference sequence). The CDR3 runs 15 residues. V was pared by 6 bases and J by 4 bases, with 16 bases between. The CDR3 region is CASRMDNVSGNTIYF. In nucleotides, the CDR3 is TGTGCCAGTAGGATGGATAACGTGAGCGGAAACACCATATATTTT. Full variable domain (missing parts from reference TRBV19 and TRBJ1-3): DGGITQSPKYLFRKEGQNVTLSCEQNLNHDAMYWYRQDPGQGLRLIYYSQIVNDFQKGDIAEGYSVSREKKESFPLTVTSAQKNPTAFYLCASRMDNVSGNTIYFGEGSWLTVV.

In this sample, this clonotype turned up many times. The chain couples TRBV29-1 to TRBJ2-5; 12 bases align to TRBD2. The CDR3 covers 18 residues. Trimming removed 0 bases from V and 5 bases from J; junction bases left unmatched: 13. Germline lookup yields CDR1 SQVTM and CDR2 ANQGSEA. The CDR3 region is CSVEDPLAGGPLTETQYF. The CDR3 DNA reads TGCAGCGTTGAAGATCCCCTAGCGGGAGGGCCCCTAACGGAGACCCAGTACTTC.